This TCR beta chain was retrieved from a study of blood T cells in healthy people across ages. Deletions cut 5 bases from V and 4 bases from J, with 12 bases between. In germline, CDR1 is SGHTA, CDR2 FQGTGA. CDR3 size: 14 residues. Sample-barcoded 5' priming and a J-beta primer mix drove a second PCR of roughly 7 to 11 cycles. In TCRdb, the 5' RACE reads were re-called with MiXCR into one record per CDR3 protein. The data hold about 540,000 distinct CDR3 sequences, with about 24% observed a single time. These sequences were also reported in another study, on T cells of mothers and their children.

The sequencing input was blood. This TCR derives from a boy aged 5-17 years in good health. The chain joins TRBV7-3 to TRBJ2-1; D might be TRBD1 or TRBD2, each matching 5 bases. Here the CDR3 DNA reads TGTGCCAGCAGCCCGATGGGGGTTTACAATGAGCAGTTCTTC. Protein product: CASSPMGVYNEQFF.